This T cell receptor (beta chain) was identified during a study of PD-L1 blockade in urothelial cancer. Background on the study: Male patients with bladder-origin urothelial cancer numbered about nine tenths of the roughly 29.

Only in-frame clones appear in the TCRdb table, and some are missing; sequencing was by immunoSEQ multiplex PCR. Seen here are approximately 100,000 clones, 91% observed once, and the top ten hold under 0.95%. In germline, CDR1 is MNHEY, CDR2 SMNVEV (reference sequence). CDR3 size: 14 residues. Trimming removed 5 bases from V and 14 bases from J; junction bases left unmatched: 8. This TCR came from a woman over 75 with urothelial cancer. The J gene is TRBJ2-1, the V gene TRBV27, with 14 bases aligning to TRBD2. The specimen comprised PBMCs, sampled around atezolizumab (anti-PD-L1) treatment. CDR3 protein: CASSPPGLAGVEFF. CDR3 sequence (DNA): TGTGCCAGCAGTCCTCCGGGACTAGCGGGAGTGGAGTTCTTC.